A selection of T cell receptor beta chains follows, all from one sample in a study of cytomegalovirus exposure and HLA in healthy donors. Here immunoSEQ multiplex PCR was the method, and the copy in TCRdb shows in-frame clones only, minus some. The sample carries some 180,000 clones, over 70% recorded once. The specimen sequenced was PBMCs. The receptor source for this set is a woman in her sixties in good health and CMV-seropositive. The CDR3 runs from the conserved cysteine through the conserved F or W. Fields, in order: D gene, J gene, clone size, V gene, CDR3 DNA, CDR3 protein. D genes are given only for firm matches. Size values are once, few and many counts, or a class for expanded clones, and some rows have none.

NA | TRBJ2-7 | NA | TRBV7-8 | TGTGCCAGCAGCTTAGGACAGTCTTCCTCCTACGAGCAGTACTTC | CASSLGQSSSYEQYF
TRBD1 | TRBJ1-6 | few | TRBV4-1 | TGCGCCAGCAGCTCAGGAGGGACAGGAAGGACTTCACCCCTCCACTTT | CASSSGGTGRTSPLHF
TRBD2 | TRBJ2-1 | NA | TRBV5-1 | TGCGCCAGCAGCTTGAGTTCGGGAGGTATGAATGAGCAGTTCTTC | CASSLSSGGMNEQFF
NA | TRBJ2-1 | NA | TRBV7-7 | TGTGCTAGCAGCTCAGGACTTAGCTCCTACAATGAGCAGTTCTTC | CASSSGLSSYNEQFF
NA | TRBJ1-6 | NA | TRBV5-5 | TGTGCCAGCAGCCCCGGGACAAACTATAATTCACCCCTCCACTTT | CASSPGTNYNSPLHF
NA | TRBJ2-1 | NA | TRBV28 | TGTGCCAGCAGTCCAGGGGACAATGAGCAGTTCTTC | CASSPGDNEQFF
TRBD1 | TRBJ2-1 | NA | TRBV14 | TGTGCCAGCAGCCTACGGACAGGGGGGACCAATGAGCAGTTCTTC | CASSLRTGGTNEQFF
TRBD2 | TRBJ2-3 | NA | TRBV5-1 | TGCGCCAGCAGGGCGGGACTAGGGGCAGATACGCAGTATTTT | CASRAGLGADTQYF
NA | TRBJ2-7 | NA | TRBV2 | TGTGCCAGCAGTGAAGGGGGGCAGGGCATCTACGAGCAGTACTTC | CASSEGGQGIYEQYF
TRBD2 | TRBJ2-7 | NA | TRBV6-6 | TGTGCCAGCAAAACTAGCGGGAGCTCCTACGAGCAGTACTTC | CASKTSGSSYEQYF
NA | TRBJ1-3 | few | TRBV4-3 | TGCGCCAGCAGCCAAGACGCGACAGGATATGGAAACACCATATATTTT | CASSQDATGYGNTIYF
NA | TRBJ1-4 | NA | TRBV19 | TGTGCCAGTAGTATAGGAGGCACAACTAATGAAAAACTGTTTTTT | CASSIGGTTNEKLFF
TRBD1 | TRBJ2-7 | NA | TRBV5-1 | TGCGCCAGCAGCCCGGGACAGGGGGCCTACGAGCAGTACTTC | CASSPGQGAYEQYF
TRBD2 | TRBJ2-1 | NA | TRBV7-3 | TGTGCCAGCAGCTTAAGCGGGGGGGTCTTCAATGAGCAGTTCTTC | CASSLSGGVFNEQFF
NA | TRBJ1-2 | few | TRBV7-2 | TGTGCCAGCAGCTTAGCGCACAGAACCAGCTATGGCTACACCTTC | CASSLAHRTSYGYTF
NA | TRBJ2-3 | few | TRBV4-2 | TGTGCCAGCAGCCCCGCTCGGCGGGGATCCACAGATACGCAGTATTTT | CASSPARRGSTDTQYF
NA | TRBJ1-1 | NA | TRBV7-9 | TGTGCCAGCAGCACGACAGAATGGAACACTGAAGCTTTCTTT | CASSTTEWNTEAFF
TRBD1 | TRBJ1-2 | NA | TRBV7-9 | TGTGCCAGCAGCTTTGATGGGGAAAGGGGGCCCGGCTATGGCTACACCTTC | CASSFDGERGPGYGYTF
NA | TRBJ1-4 | NA | TRBV18 | TGTGCCAGCTCACCCTCACTGGACTCCGGGGAAAAACTGTTTTTT | CASSPSLDSGEKLFF
TRBD2 | TRBJ2-7 | NA | TRBV6-1 | TGTGCCAGCAGCGGAATGCGGGGGATCTACGAGCAGTACTTC | CASSGMRGIYEQYF
TRBD1 | TRBJ2-3 | NA | TRBV4-1 | TGCGCCAGCAGCCGGACAGGGGGCGGGGATACGCAGTATTTT | CASSRTGGGDTQYF
TRBD2 | TRBJ2-7 | NA | TRBV6-1 | TGTGCCAGCAGTAGGTCTGGCGGGAGCTCCTACGAGCAGTACTTC | CASSRSGGSSYEQYF
NA | TRBJ1-2 | NA | TRBV30 | TGTGCCTGGAGTGTACTGGGCGGCTACACCTTC | CAWSVLGGYTF
TRBD1 | TRBJ1-6 | NA | TRBV7-3 | TGTGCCAGCAGCGGGACAGCCGGTGCACCCCTCCACTTT | CASSGTAGAPLHF
TRBD2 | TRBJ2-5 | NA | TRBV7-8 | TGTGCCAGCAGCTTACGGGACGGGAGGGCCCCAGAGACCCAGTACTTC | CASSLRDGRAPETQYF
NA | TRBJ2-6 | NA | TRBV30 | TGTGCCTGGAGTGGTGGGGCCAACGGCCTGACTTTC | CAWSGGANGLTF
NA | TRBJ2-7 | NA | TRBV28 | TGTGCCAGCAGTTTACCCCTGGGACACGGAATGGACGAGCAGTACTTC | CASSLPLGHGMDEQYF
TRBD1 | TRBJ2-6 | NA | TRBV6-5 | TGTGCCAGCAGTTCGGGACAGGCAACAGGGGCCAACGTCCTGACTTTC | CASSSGQATGANVLTF
TRBD2 | TRBJ2-2 | few | TRBV28 | TGTGCCAGCAGTTTATGGGGACTAGCGGGGGGCCCCGGGGAGCTGTTTTTT | CASSLWGLAGGPGELFF
TRBD2 | TRBJ2-1 | NA | TRBV6-1 | TGTGCCAGCAGTGAAAGAACTAGCGGGAGTAGTTGGTTCAAGGAGCAGTTCTTC | CASSERTSGSSWFKEQFF
TRBD1 | TRBJ2-7 | NA | TRBV28 | TGTGCCAGCAGAGGCCGGGACAGGGTTCTCCCCCCAGCCGAGCAGTACTTC | CASRGRDRVLPPAEQYF
NA | TRBJ2-7 | NA | TRBV6-1 | TGTGCCAGCGGGGCAGCAGCCGCCTACGAGCAGTACTTC | CASGAAAAYEQYF
NA | TRBJ2-7 | few | TRBV7-2 | TGTGCCAGCAGCTTAGCGGCGGGACGGAACTACGAGCAGTACTTC | CASSLAAGRNYEQYF
TRBD1 | TRBJ1-1 | once | TRBV5-6 | TGTGCCAGCAGTTGGGGGACAGGGGGCACTGAAGCTTTCTTT | CASSWGTGGTEAFF
NA | TRBJ2-7 | NA | TRBV23-1 | TGCGCCACCCCGCGCTACGAGCAGTACTTC | CATPRYEQYF
NA | TRBJ1-5 | NA | TRBV27 | TGTGCCAGCAGTTTATGGGGGGGGCTGAGCAATCAGCCCCAGCATTTT | CASSLWGGLSNQPQHF
NA | TRBJ1-2 | NA | TRBV4-3 | TGCGCCAGCAGCCAAGATCCGGGGACATTCTATGGCTACACCTTC | CASSQDPGTFYGYTF
TRBD1 | TRBJ2-1 | NA | TRBV5-1 | TGCGCCAGCAGCCCAGGGGGAAGGACCTACAATGAGCAGTTCTTC | CASSPGGRTYNEQFF
TRBD1 | TRBJ2-3 | NA | TRBV5-4 | TGTGCCAGCAGCAGGACAGGGGAGGATACGCAGTATTTT | CASSRTGEDTQYF
NA | TRBJ2-1 | NA | TRBV7-3 | TGTGCCAGCAGCTTAGGGTCAACTAGTTCCGCCTACAATGAGCAGTTCTTC | CASSLGSTSSAYNEQFF
NA | TRBJ1-3 | few | TRBV6-6 | TGTGCCAGCAGTTACTCACCGGTACAGTCCCACACCATATATTTT | CASSYSPVQSHTIYF
TRBD2 | TRBJ2-3 | few | TRBV7-3 | TGTGCCAGCAGCTTAAGGGCTAGCGGGAGAGGAGATACGCAGTATTTT | CASSLRASGRGDTQYF
TRBD2 | TRBJ2-2 | NA | TRBV2 | TGTGCCAGCAGTCTTACTAGCGGGAGGGCCAACGGGGAGCTGTTTTTT | CASSLTSGRANGELFF
NA | TRBJ2-3 | few | TRBV7-9 | TGTGCCAGCAGACAGACCAACGCCGGCACAGATACGCAGTATTTT | CASRQTNAGTDTQYF
NA | TRBJ2-7 | NA | TRBV13 | TGTGCCAGCAGCCCAGGACAGAGGACCTACGAGCAGTACTTC | CASSPGQRTYEQYF
NA | TRBJ2-7 | NA | TRBV7-2 | TGTGCCAGCAGCGCAACGGTTAGGGAGGAGCAGTACTTC | CASSATVREEQYF
NA | TRBJ1-5 | NA | TRBV5-6 | TGTGCCAGCAGCTCCTTACAGGGTCACCAGCCCCAGCATTTT | CASSSLQGHQPQHF
NA | TRBJ1-2 | NA | TRBV28 | TGTGCCAGCAGTTACCGGACAGACACCATTAACTATGGCTACACCTTC | CASSYRTDTINYGYTF
TRBD1 | TRBJ2-2 | NA | TRBV19 | TGTGCCAGTAGAGGGACAGGGGGGACCGGGGAGCTGTTTTTT | CASRGTGGTGELFF
NA | TRBJ2-5 | NA | TRBV7-2 | TGTGCCAGCAGTCCCGGACAAGCGTCCCAGACCCAGTACTTC | CASSPGQASQTQYF
TRBD2 | TRBJ2-7 | NA | TRBV6-6 | TGTGCCAGCTCCACTAGCGGCGCCTACGAGCAGTACTTC | CASSTSGAYEQYF
NA | TRBJ1-6 | NA | TRBV5-6 | TGTGCCAGCAGCTTGCGACAGATTAATTCACCCCTCCACTTT | CASSLRQINSPLHF